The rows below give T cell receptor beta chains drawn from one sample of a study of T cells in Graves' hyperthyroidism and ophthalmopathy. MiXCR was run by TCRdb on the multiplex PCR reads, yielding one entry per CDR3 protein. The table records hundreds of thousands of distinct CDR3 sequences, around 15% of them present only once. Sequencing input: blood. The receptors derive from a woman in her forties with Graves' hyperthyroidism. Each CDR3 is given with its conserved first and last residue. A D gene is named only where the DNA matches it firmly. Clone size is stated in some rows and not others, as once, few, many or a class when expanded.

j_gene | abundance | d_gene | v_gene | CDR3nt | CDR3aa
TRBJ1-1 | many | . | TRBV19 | TGTGCCAGTAGTTTCCACACGGGCACTGAAGCTTTCTTT | CASSFHTGTEAFF
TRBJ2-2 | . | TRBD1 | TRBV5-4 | TGTGCCAGCAGCCAGGGGGAGTCGAACACCGGGGAGCTGTTTTTT | CASSQGESNTGELFF
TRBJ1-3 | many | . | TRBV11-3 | TGTGCCAGCAGCCCAACCGAAGTCGGTCTCTCTGGAAACACCATATATTTT | CASSPTEVGLSGNTIYF
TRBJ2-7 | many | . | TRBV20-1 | TGCAGTGCTAGTTCCCATTACGAGCAGTACTTC | CSASSHYEQYF
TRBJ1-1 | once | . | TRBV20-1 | TGCAGTGCTAGAGATCTGGGATCGGACACTGAAGCTTTCTTT | CSARDLGSDTEAFF
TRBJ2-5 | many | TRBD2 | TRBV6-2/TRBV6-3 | TGTGCCAGCAGTAGGACTAGCGGTATGGTTGGAGAGACCCAGTACTTC | CASSRTSGMVGETQYF
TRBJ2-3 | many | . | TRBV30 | TGTGCCTGGGGACCGGGAAAAATCCACGGCACAGATACGCAGTATTTT | CAWGPGKIHGTDTQYF
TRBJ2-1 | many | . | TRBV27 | TGTGCCAGCAGTTTTACGCAGGGAAGCAATGAGCAGTTCTTC | CASSFTQGSNEQFF
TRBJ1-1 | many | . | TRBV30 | TGTGCCTGGGCGCCGTCGAACACTGAAGCTTTCTTT | CAWAPSNTEAFF
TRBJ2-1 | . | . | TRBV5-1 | TGCGCCAGCAGCTTGTTGAGCGGAGCTTTTACAAATGAGCAGTTCTTC | CASSLLSGAFTNEQFF
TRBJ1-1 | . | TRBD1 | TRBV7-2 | TGTGCCAGCAGCCAATTACAGGGGGTATCTGAAGCTTTCTTT | CASSQLQGVSEAFF
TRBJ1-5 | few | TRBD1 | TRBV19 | TGTGCCAGCCGGGACAGGGCCAACTTTGGCAATCAGCCCCAGCATTTT | CASRDRANFGNQPQHF
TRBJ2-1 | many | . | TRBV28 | TGTGCCAGCAGTTTCATTGCGGGACCGTACAATGAGCAGTTCTTC | CASSFIAGPYNEQFF
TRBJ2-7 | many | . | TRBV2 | TGTGCCAGCAGCCTACATACAGTTGAGCAGTACTTC | CASSLHTVEQYF
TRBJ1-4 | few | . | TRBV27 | TGTGCCAGCAGTACGACGGCGGGCGAAAAACTGTTTTTT | CASSTTAGEKLFF
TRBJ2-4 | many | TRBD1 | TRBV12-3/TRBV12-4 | TGTGCCAGCAGTACTGGGACAGCCGTTGACATTCAGTACTTC | CASSTGTAVDIQYF
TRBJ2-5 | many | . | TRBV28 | TGTGCCAGCAGTTCCGGGGACACACGACAAGAGACCCAGTACTTC | CASSSGDTRQETQYF
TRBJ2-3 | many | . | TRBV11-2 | TGTGCCAGCAGCTTTCGTAGCGAGAGTATGGGAACAGATACGCAGTATTTT | CASSFRSESMGTDTQYF
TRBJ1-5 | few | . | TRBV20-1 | TGCAGTGCTAAAGACAGCCCCGGTGAGAACAATCAGCCCCAGCATTTT | CSAKDSPGENNQPQHF
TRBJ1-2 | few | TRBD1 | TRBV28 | TGTGCCAGCAGAAGAGGGACAGGGGGCTTAGGCTACACCTTC | CASRRGTGGLGYTF
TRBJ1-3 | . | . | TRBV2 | TGTGCCAGCACAGATTCTGGAAACACCATATATTTT | CASTDSGNTIYF
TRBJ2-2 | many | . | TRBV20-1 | TGCAGTGCTAGATTCTTCCCTACCGGGGAGCTGTTTTTT | CSARFFPTGELFF
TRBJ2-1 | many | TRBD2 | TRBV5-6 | TGTGCCAGCAGCTTGGGTGCAGCGGGAGTATCCGATGAGCAGTTCTTC | CASSLGAAGVSDEQFF
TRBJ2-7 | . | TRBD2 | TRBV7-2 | TGTGCCAGCAGGGGGGGGGGGACTAGCGGGAGTGCCTACGAGCAGTACTTC | CASRGGGTSGSAYEQYF
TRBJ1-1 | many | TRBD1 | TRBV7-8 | TGTGCCAGCAGCTTGAACAGGGGCTACACTGAAGCTTTCTTT | CASSLNRGYTEAFF
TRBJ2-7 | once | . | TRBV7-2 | TGTGCCAGCAGCTGGCCTAGGGGGGGCGCGACCTACGAGCAGTACTTC | CASSWPRGGATYEQYF
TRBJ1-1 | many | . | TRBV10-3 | TGTGCCATCAGTGAAGGAGAGAACACTGAAGCTTTCTTT | CAISEGENTEAFF
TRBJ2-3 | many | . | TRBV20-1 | TGCAGTGCCACTGCTGGGGATACGCAGTATTTT | CSATAGDTQYF
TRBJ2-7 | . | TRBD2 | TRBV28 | TGTGCCAGCAGATCAGGGACTAGCGGGGCTCCCTACGAGCAGTACTTC | CASRSGTSGAPYEQYF
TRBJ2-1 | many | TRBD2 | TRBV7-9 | TGTGCCAGCAGCTTACGGGGGAGGGCCCGGCGCAATGAGCAGTTCTTC | CASSLRGRARRNEQFF
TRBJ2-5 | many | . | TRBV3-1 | TGTGCCAGCAGCCAAGAGCCGGGACTCCGGGACCAGTACTTC | CASSQEPGLRDQYF
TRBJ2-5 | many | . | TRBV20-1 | TGCAGTGGACAGACCCCAGAGACCCAGTACTTC | CSGQTPETQYF
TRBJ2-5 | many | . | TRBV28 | TGTGCCAGCAGTTTAGCAGGGGAAATTGAGACCCAGTACTTC | CASSLAGEIETQYF
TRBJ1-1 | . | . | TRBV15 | TGTGCCACCAGCAACCTACCAGGGGTTGGAGCTTTCTTT | CATSNLPGVGAFF
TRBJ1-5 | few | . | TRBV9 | TGTGCCAGCAGCGTAAGCCCAGGGCAGGATCAGCCCCAGCATTTT | CASSVSPGQDQPQHF
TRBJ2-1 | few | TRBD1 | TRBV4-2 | TGTGCCAGCAGCCAAGGGACCGGGACAGGTTTCAATGAGCAGTTCTTC | CASSQGTGTGFNEQFF
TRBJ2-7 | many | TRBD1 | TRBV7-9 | TGTGCCAGCAGCCCGGGGCAGGGGGTTTGGGAGCAGTACTTC | CASSPGQGVWEQYF
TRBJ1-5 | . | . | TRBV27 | TGTGCCAGCAGTTTATACGGGGCAGCACAGTTTTGGGCCCAGCATTTT | CASSLYGAAQFWAQHF
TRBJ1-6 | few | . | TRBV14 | TGTGCCAGCAGCCGGGGATTAGGAATGGACCTCCACTTT | CASSRGLGMDLHF
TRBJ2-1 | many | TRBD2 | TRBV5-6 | TGTGCCAGCAGCTTGGGCGGGAGATCCGATGAGCAGTTCTTC | CASSLGGRSDEQFF
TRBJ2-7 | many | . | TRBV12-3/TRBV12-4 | TGTGCCAGCAGTTTAACGGTGGCAGGGTCCCACGAGCAGTACTTC | CASSLTVAGSHEQYF
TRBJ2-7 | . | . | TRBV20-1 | TGCAGTGCTAGCGTCACTACAGGGAGTCACTACGAGCAGTACTTC | CSASVTTGSHYEQYF
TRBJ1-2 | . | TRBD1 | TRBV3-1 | TGTGCCAGCAGCAGAAGGACAGGGCAGGATGGCTACACCTTC | CASSRRTGQDGYTF
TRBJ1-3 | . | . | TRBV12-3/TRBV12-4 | TGTGCCAGCAGTTTTGGGGGAGATGGAAACACCATATATTTT | CASSFGGDGNTIYF
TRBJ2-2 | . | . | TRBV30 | TGTGCCTGGAGTAGCGGTCTTTACACCGGGGAGCTGTTTTTT | CAWSSGLYTGELFF
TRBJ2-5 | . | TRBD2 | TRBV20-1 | TGCAGTGCCCAGACTAGCGGGAGGGAGACCCAGTACTTC | CSAQTSGRETQYF
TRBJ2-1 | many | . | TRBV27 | TGTGCCAGCACCCTTACCCTGGGGGGAGCGTCCTACAATGAGCAGTTCTTC | CASTLTLGGASYNEQFF
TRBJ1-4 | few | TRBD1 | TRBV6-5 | TGTGCCAGCAGTTACGCCGGGACAGGGGCTAATGAAAAACTGTTTTTT | CASSYAGTGANEKLFF
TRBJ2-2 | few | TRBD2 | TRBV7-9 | TGTGCCAGCAGCTTGAATCCGGGACTAGCGGGACCCATCGCGAACACCGGGGAGCTGTTTTTT | CASSLNPGLAGPIANTGELFF
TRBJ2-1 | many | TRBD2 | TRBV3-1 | TGTGCCAGCAGCCTCCGCGGGGGTCGGGGCAATGAGCAGTTCTTC | CASSLRGGRGNEQFF
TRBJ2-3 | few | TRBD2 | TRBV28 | TGTGCCAGCATCCCCGTGGATCCGACTAGCGCAACAGATACGCAGTATTTT | CASIPVDPTSATDTQYF
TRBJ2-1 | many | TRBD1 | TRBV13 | TGTGCCAGCAGCTTAGAAGGGACAGGTTCCTACAATGAGCAGTTCTTC | CASSLEGTGSYNEQFF
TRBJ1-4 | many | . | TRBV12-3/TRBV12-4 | TGTGCCAGCAGTGGGGGGGTTACTGAAAAACTGTTTTTT | CASSGGVTEKLFF
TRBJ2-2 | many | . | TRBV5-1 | TGCGCCAGCAGAACGGACAGGAACACCGGGGAGCTGTTTTTT | CASRTDRNTGELFF
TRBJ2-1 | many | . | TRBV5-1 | TGCGCCAGCAGCTTGGCGGGAGAGGGGGCCTCCGGTGAGCAGTTCTTC | CASSLAGEGASGEQFF
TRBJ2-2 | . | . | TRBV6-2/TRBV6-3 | TGTGCCAGCAGTTACTCATCGCCAGGACTAAACACCGGGGAGCTGTTTTTT | CASSYSSPGLNTGELFF
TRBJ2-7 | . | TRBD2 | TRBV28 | TGTGCCAGCAGAACCCTCGGACTAGCGGGAACCTACGAGCAGTACTTC | CASRTLGLAGTYEQYF
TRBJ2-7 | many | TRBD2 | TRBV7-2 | TGTGCCAGCAGCCTAAGACTAGCGGACTACGGGCAGTACTTC | CASSLRLADYGQYF
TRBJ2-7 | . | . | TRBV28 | TGTGCCAGCAGTTTTCGGAACAGCCCTTCCTACGAGCAGTACTTC | CASSFRNSPSYEQYF
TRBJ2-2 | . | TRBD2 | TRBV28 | TGTGCCAGCCGAACTAGCGGGACTAACACCGGGGAGCCGTTTTTT | CASRTSGTNTGEPFF